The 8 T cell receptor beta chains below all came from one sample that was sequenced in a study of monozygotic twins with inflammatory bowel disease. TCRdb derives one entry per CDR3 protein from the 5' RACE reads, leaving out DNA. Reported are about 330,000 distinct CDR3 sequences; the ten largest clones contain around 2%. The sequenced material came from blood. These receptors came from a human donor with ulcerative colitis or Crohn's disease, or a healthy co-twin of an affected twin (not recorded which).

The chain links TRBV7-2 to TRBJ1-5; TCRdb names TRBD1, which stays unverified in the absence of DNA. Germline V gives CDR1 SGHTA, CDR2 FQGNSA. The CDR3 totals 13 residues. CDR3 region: CASSWDRAQPQHF.

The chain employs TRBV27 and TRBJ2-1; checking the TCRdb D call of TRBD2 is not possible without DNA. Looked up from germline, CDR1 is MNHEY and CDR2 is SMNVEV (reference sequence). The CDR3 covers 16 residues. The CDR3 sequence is CASSFTLWAPHNEQFF.

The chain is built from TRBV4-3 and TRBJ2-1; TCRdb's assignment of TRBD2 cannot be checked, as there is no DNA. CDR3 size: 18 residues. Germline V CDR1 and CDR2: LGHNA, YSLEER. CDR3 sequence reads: CASSQDRRRAGRNNEQFF.

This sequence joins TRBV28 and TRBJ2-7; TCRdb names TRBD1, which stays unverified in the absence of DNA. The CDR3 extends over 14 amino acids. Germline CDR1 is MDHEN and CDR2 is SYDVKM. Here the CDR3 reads CASSPLRAFYEQYF.

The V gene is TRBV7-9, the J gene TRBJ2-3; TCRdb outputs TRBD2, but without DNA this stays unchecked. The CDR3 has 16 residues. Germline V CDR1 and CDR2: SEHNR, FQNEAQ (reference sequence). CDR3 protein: CASSSPDSWGTDTQYF.

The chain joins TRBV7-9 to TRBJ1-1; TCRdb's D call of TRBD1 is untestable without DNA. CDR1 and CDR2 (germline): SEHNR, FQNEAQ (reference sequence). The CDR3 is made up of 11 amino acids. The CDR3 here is CASSLEGGLFF. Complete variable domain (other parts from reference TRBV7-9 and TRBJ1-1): DTGVSQNPRHKITKRGQNVTFRCDPISEHNRLYWYRQTLGQGPEFLTYFQNEAQLEKSRLLSDRFSAERPKGSFSTLEIQRTEQGDSAMYLCASSLEGGLFFGQGTRLTVV.

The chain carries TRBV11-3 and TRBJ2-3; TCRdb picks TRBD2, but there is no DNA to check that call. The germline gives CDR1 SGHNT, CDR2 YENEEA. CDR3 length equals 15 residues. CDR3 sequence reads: CASSQTSGIRDTQYF.

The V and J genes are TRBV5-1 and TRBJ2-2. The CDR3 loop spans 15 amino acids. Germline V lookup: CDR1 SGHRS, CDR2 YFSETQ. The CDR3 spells CASSSSVSNTGELFF.